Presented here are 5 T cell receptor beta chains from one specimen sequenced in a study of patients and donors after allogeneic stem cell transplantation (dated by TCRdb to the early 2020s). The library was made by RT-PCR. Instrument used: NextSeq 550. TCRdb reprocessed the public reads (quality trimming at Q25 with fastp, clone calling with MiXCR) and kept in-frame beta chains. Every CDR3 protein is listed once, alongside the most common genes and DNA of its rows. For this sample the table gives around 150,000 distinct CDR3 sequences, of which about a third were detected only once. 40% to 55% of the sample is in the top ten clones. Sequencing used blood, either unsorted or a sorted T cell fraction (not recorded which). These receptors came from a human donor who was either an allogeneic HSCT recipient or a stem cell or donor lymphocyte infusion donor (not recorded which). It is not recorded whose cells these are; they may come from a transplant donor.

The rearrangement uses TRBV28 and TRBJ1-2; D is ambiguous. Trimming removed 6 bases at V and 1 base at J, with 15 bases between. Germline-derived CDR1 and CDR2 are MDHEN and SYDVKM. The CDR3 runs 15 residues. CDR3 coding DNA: TGTGCCAGCAGCCTAGTGGGGAAAGATAACTATGGCTACACCTTC. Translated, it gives CASSLVGKDNYGYTF.

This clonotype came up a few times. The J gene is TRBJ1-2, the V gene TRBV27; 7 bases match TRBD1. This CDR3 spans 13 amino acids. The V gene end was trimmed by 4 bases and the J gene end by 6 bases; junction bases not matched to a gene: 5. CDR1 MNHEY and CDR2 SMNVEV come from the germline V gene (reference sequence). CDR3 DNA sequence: TGTGCCAGCAGTTGGGGCAGGGGGAATGGCTACACCTTC. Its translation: CASSWGRGNGYTF.

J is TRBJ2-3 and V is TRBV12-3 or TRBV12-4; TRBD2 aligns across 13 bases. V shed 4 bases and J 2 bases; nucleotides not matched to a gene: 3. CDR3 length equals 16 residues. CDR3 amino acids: CASSWGLAGITDTQYF. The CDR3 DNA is TGTGCCAGCAGTTGGGGACTAGCGGGGATCACAGATACGCAGTATTTT.

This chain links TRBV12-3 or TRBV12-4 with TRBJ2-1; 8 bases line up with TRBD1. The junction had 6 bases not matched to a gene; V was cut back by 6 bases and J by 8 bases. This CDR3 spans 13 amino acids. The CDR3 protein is CASRLGQGYEQFF. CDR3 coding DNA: TGTGCCAGCAGACTCGGACAGGGCTATGAGCAGTTCTTC.

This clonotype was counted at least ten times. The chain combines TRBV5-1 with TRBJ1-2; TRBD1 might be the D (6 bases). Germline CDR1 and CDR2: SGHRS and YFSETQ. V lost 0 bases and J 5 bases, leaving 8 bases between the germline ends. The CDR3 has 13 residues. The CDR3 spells CASSLDREYGYTF. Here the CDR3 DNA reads TGCGCCAGCAGCTTGGACAGGGAGTATGGCTACACCTTC.